This TCR beta chain originates from a study of CD39 and CD103 CD8 tumor-infiltrating T cells. In the study overall: An ovarian cancer patient and two HNSCC patients had repertoire comparisons shown.

Study-wide results and caveats: DP CD8 TILs seemed more oligoclonal than DN, SP and blood memory CD8.

The data were produced by immunoSEQ multiplex PCR, yet TCRdb's version contains in-frame clones alone and is incomplete. The table lists several thousand clones, around 69% of them singletons, with 50% to 60% in the top ten. Sorted memory CD8 cells were CD8+CD4-CD45RA-, regardless of CCR7. This clone was seen just once. Its antigen is currently unknown. Sample: CD8+ T cells sorted from blood. Subset meaning: total memory CD8 T cells (CD45RA-CCR7+/-) from blood or uninvolved lymph node. The TCR was taken from a human donor with head and neck squamous cell carcinoma.

DNA of the CDR3: TGTGCCAGTAGTGTGGACTATGCTTCCTACGAGCAGTACTTC. This codes for CASSVDYASYEQYF. The chain joins TRBV19 to TRBJ2-7, with D perhaps TRBD2 (6 bases). Germline values: CDR1 LNHDA, CDR2 SQIVND (reference sequence). V was trimmed by 5 bases and J by 1 base, leaving 12 bases between them. This CDR3 region has 14 residues.